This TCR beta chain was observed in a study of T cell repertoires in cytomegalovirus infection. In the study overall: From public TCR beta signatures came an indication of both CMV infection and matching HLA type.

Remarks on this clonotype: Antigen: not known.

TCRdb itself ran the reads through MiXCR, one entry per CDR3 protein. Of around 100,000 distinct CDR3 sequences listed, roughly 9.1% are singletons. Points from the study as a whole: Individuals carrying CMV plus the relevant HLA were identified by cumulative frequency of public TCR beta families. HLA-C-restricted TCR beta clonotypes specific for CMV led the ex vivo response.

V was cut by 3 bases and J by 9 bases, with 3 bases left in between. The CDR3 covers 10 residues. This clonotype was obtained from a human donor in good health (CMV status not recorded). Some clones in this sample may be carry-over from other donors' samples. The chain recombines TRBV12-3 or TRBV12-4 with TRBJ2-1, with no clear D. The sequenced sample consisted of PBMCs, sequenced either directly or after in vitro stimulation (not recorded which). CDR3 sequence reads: CASSFSEQFF. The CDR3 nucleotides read TGTGCCAGCAGTTTCAGTGAGCAGTTCTTC.